Sequencing of this T cell receptor (beta chain) was carried out in a study of shared T cell receptors in the human thymus. Repertoires were generated with immunoSEQ multiplex PCR, while TCRdb's copy carries only in-frame clones and drops some. This table holds under 700,000 clones, around 78% found once. The germline V gene has CDR1 MGHRA and CDR2 YSYEKL. The CDR3 extends over 16 amino acids. Trimming at V came to 3 bases and at J to 5 bases, leaving 10 bases not matched to a gene. These sequences were also reported in another study, on human thymus T cells. That report adds: Surgeons resected thymus tissue during corrective heart surgery. Gene usage (both V and J) appeared biased in thymic and blood repertoires. Thymic TCR repertoires of unrelated people reportedly overlapped highly.

The V gene is TRBV4-1, the J gene TRBJ2-3; 8 bases map to TRBD1. Sequenced input: thymocytes. The receptor's source is a boy less than two years old with a congenital heart defect. The CDR3 DNA reads as TGCGCCAGCAGCCAGGACAGGGAATATTCCCAAGATACGCAGTATTTT. Translated: CASSQDREYSQDTQYF.